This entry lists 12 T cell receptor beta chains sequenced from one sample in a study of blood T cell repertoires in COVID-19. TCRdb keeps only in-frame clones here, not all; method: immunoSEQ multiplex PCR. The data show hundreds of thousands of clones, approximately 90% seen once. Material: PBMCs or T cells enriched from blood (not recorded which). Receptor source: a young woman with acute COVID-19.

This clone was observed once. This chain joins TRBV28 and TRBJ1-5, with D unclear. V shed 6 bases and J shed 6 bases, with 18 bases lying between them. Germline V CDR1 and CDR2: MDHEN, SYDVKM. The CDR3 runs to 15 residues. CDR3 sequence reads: CASSTRSPSLQPQHF. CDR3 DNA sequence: TGTGCCAGCAGCACCCGTTCCCCGAGCCTTCAGCCCCAGCATTTT.

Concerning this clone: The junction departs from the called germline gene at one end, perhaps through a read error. CDR3 nucleotide sequence: TGCGCCAGCAGCTTGGGGGCGGACAGTGATGTCTTATGTTTT. This encodes CASSLGADSDVLCF. The V call is TRBV5-1, the J call TRBJ1-3; a possible D gene is TRBD1 (6 bases). The germline V gene has CDR1 SGHRS and CDR2 YFSETQ. The CDR3 loop spans 14 amino acids.

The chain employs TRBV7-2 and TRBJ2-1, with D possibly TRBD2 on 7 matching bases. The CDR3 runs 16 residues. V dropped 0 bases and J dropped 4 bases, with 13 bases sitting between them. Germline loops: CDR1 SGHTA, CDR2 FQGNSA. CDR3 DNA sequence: TGTGCCAGCAGCTTAGCCGGCCGGGGGGCGTACAATGAGCAGTTCTTC. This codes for CASSLAGRGAYNEQFF.

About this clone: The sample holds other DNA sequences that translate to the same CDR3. CDR3 region: CASSFQGNQPQHF. The DNA for the CDR3 is TGTGCCAGCAGCTTCCAGGGGAATCAGCCCCAGCATTTT. This sequence joins TRBV27 and TRBJ1-5, with D perhaps TRBD1 (6 bases). V was pared by 6 bases and J by 4 bases, with 10 bases between. Germline V lookup: CDR1 MNHEY, CDR2 SMNVEV (reference sequence). The CDR3 is made up of 13 amino acids.

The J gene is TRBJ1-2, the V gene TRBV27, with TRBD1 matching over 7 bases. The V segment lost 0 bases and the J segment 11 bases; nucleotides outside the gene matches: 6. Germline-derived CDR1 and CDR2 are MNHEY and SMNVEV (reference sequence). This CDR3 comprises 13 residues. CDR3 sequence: CASSLSGRGRYTF. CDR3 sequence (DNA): TGTGCCAGCAGTTTATCCGGCAGGGGGAGGTACACCTTC.

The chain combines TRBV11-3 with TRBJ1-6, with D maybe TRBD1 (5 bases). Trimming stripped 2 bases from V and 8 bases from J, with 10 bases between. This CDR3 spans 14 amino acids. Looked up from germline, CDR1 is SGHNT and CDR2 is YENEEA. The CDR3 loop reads CASSLRGSDSPLHF. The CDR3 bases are TGTGCCAGCAGCTTAAGGGGCTCTGATTCACCCCTCCACTTT.

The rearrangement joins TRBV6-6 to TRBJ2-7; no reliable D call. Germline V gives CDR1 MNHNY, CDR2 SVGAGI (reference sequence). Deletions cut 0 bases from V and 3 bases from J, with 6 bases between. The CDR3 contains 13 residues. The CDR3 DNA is TGTGCCAGCAGTTACTCGTCCAGCTACGAGCAGTACTTC. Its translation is CASSYSSSYEQYF.

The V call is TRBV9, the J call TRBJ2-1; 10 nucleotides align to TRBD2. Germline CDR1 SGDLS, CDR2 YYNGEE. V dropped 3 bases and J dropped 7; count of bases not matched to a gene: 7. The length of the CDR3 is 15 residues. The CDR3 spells CASSESGRAYNEQFF. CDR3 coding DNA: TGTGCCAGCAGCGAGAGCGGGAGGGCTTATAATGAGCAGTTCTTC.

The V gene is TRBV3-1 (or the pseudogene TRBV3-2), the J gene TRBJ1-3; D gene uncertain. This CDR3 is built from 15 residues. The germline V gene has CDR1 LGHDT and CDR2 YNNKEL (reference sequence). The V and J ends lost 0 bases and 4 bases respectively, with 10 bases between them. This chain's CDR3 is CASSQDLSVGNTIYF. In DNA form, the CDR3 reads TGTGCCAGCAGCCAAGATTTGTCCGTAGGAAACACCATATATTTT.

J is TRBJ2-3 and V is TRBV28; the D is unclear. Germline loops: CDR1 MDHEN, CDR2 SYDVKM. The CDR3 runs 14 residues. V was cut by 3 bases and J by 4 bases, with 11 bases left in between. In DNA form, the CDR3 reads TGTGCCAGCAGTTTGTCGCGTGCGTCAGATACGCAGTATTTT. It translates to CASSLSRASDTQYF. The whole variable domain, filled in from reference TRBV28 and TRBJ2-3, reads DVKVTQSSRYLVKRTGEKVFLECVQDMDHENMFWYRQDPGLGLRLIYFSYDVKMKEKGDIPEGYSVSREKKERFSLILESASTNQTSMYLCASSLSRASDTQYFGPGTRLTVL.

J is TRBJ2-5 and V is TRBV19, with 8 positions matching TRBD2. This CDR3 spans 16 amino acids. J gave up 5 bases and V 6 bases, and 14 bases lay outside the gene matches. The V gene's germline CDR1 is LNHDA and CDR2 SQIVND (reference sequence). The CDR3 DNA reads TGTGCCAGTAGGACCCAAACTAGCGGAGGAGGGGAGACCCAGTACTTC. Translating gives CASRTQTSGGGETQYF.

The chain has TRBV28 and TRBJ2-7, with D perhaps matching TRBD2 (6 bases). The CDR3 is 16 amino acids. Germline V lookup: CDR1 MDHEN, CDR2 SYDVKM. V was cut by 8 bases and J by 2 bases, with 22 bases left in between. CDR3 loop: CASQTPGLSKPYEQYF. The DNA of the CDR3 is TGTGCCAGCCAAACCCCGGGACTCTCAAAACCCTACGAGCAGTACTTC.